What follows describes a single T cell receptor (beta chain). The data are from a study of CD8 T cells in Susac syndrome. This CDR3 is built from 14 residues. Germline values: CDR1 GTSNPN, CDR2 SVGIG (reference sequence). Trimming took 1 base from V and 0 from J; bases not matched to a gene: 0. When the RNA was reverse transcribed, random hexamers were used with an input of about 0.5 to 1 ug. Via MiXCR, TCRdb re-called the immunoSEQ multiplex PCR reads, giving one row per CDR3 protein. The profile shows about 90,000 distinct CDR3 sequences, about 95% of them singletons. The sequence derives from a human donor with Susac syndrome. Sequencing input: CD8+ T cells from PBMCs. V is TRBV30 and J is TRBJ1-5; 7 bases are shared with TRBD1. Written as DNA, the CDR3 is TGTGCCTGGAGTGCAGGGGGTAGCAATCAGCCCCAGCATTTT. This codes for CAWSAGGSNQPQHF.